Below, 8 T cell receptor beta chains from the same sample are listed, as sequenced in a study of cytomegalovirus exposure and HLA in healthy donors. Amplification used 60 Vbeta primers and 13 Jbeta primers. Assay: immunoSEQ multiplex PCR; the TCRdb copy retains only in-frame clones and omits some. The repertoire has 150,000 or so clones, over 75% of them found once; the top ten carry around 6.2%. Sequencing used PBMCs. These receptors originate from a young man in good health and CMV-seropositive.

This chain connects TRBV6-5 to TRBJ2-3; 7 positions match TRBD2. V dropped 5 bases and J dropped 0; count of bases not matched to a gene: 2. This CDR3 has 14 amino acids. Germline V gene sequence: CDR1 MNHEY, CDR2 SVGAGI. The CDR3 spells CASSSGESTDTQYF. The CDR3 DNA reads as TGTGCCAGCAGTAGCGGGGAGAGCACAGATACGCAGTATTTT.

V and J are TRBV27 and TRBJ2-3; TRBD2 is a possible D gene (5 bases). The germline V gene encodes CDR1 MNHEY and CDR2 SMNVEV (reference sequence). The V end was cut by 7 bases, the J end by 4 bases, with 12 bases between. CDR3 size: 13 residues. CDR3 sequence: CASNSGESDTQYF. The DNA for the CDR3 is TGTGCCAGCAATAGTGGGGAGTCAGATACGCAGTATTTT.

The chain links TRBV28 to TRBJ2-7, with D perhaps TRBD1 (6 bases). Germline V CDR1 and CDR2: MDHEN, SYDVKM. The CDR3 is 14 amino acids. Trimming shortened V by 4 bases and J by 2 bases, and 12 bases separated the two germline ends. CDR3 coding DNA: TGTGCCAGCAGTTCCACGCCAGGGGCCTACGAGCAGTACTTC. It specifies CASSSTPGAYEQYF.

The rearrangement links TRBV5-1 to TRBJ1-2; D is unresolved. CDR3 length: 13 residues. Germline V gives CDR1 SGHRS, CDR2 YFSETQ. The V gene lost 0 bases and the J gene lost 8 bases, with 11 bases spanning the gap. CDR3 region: CASSLDPLEGYTF. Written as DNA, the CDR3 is TGCGCCAGCAGCTTGGACCCCCTGGAGGGCTACACCTTC.

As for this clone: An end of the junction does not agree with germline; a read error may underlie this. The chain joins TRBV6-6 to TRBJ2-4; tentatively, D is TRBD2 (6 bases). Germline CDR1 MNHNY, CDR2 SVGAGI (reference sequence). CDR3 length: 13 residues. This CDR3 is CASREGTGNSQYF. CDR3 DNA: TGTGCCAGCAGGGAGGGAACAGGAAACAGTCAGTACTTC.

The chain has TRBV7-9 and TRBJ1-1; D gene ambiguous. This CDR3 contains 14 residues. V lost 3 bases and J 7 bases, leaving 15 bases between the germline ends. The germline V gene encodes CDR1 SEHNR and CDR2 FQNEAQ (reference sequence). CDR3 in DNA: TGTGCCAGCAGCTTCACGGCAACTACGATTGAAGCTTTCTTT. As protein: CASSFTATTIEAFF.

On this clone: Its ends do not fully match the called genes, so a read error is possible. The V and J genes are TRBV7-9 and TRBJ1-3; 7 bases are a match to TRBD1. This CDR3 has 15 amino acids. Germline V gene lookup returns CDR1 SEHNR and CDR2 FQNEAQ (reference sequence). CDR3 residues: CSSSLTGNSGNTIYF. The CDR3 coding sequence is TGTTCCAGCAGCTTGACAGGGAACTCTGGAAACACCATATATTTT.

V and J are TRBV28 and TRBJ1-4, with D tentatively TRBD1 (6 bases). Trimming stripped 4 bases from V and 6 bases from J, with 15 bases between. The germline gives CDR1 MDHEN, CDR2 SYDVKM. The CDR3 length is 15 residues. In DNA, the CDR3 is TGTGCCAGCAGTTCCCTGGGGCAGGGGTATGAAAAACTGTTTTTT. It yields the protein CASSSLGQGYEKLFF.